This is a list of T cell receptor beta chains from one sample in a study of T cell repertoires in cytomegalovirus infection. TCRdb ran MiXCR on the reads and lists one entry per CDR3 protein. The sample holds more than 400,000 distinct CDR3 sequences, 26% seen once. Sequencing was carried out using PBMCs. Receptor source: a human donor in good health (CMV status not recorded). Some clones in this sample may be carry-over from other donors' samples. Each CDR3 is given with its conserved first and last residue. D genes are given only for firm matches. A row's size may be missing; if present it is once, few, many or a size class.

V gene,D gene,J gene,clone size,CDR3 protein,CDR3 DNA
TRBV6-2/TRBV6-3,.,TRBJ1-2,few,CASSSIEGEGQSYGYTF,TGTGCCAGCAGTTCCATCGAAGGGGAAGGACAGTCCTATGGCTACACCTTC
TRBV5-6,.,TRBJ1-1,many,CASSWGPEAFF,TGTGCCAGCAGCTGGGGACCTGAAGCTTTCTTT
TRBV2,TRBD1,TRBJ2-2,.,CASSETGINTGELFF,TGTGCCAGCAGCGAGACAGGGATAAACACCGGGGAGCTGTTTTTT
TRBV7-9,TRBD2,TRBJ2-1,.,CASSLAVAGVSYNEQFF,TGTGCCAGCAGCTTAGCGGTAGCGGGAGTATCCTACAATGAGCAGTTCTTC
TRBV6-2/TRBV6-3,TRBD1,TRBJ1-1,.,CASSYPPDRGTNTEAFF,TGTGCCAGCAGTTACCCCCCCGACAGGGGAACGAACACTGAAGCTTTCTTT
TRBV4-3,TRBD2,TRBJ2-1,.,CASSRRDYQTERFPSYNEQFF,TGCGCCAGCAGCCGGCGGGACTACCAGACAGAGCGTTTTCCCAGCTACAATGAGCAGTTCTTC
TRBV7-9,.,TRBJ1-1,.,CASSPIGNTEAFF,TGTGCCAGCAGCCCGATCGGGAACACTGAAGCTTTCTTT
TRBV30,.,TRBJ2-4,few,CAWSAGLGDIQYF,TGTGCCTGGAGCGCGGGGCTCGGGGACATTCAGTACTTC
TRBV5-6,TRBD2,TRBJ2-5,few,CASSLVLAGGVAQYF,TGTGCCAGCAGCTTGGTGCTAGCGGGAGGGGTGGCCCAGTACTTC
TRBV6-2/TRBV6-3,.,TRBJ2-2,few,CASSYGRAQFGTGELFF,TGTGCCAGCAGTTACGGCAGGGCCCAATTTGGGACCGGGGAGCTGTTTTTT
TRBV7-8,.,TRBJ2-1,few,CASSLSFREQFF,TGTGCCAGCAGCTTATCTTTCCGTGAGCAGTTCTTC
TRBV12-3/TRBV12-4,.,TRBJ1-5,few,CASSLVDQQPQHF,TGTGCCAGCAGTTTAGTAGACCAGCAGCCCCAGCATTTT
TRBV29-1,.,TRBJ2-3,few,CSVTLRLLSTDTQYF,TGCAGCGTTACCCTTAGACTACTTAGCACAGATACGCAGTATTTT
TRBV19,.,TRBJ2-5,.,CASSMPLQETQYF,TGTGCCAGTAGTATGCCTCTCCAAGAGACCCAGTACTTC
TRBV7-9,.,TRBJ2-3,many,CASSLGRRTDTQYF,TGTGCCAGCAGCTTGGGCAGGCGAACAGATACGCAGTATTTT
TRBV27,.,TRBJ2-1,.,CASSSDPVIVDEQFF,TGTGCCAGCAGTTCCGACCCAGTGATAGTAGATGAGCAGTTCTTC
TRBV7-9,.,TRBJ2-1,few,CASSAMGSSYNEQFF,TGTGCCAGCAGCGCAATGGGTAGCTCCTACAATGAGCAGTTCTTC